The clone carrying this T cell receptor (beta chain) was counted ten times or more. This record comes from a study of blood T cells in healthy people across ages. Across the whole study: Template-switching capture recovered about one barcoded beta molecule per two T cells.

Isolating PBMCs gave at least 6 million of these cells per sample. Per sample, extraction of total RNA gave at least 5.5 micrograms in every case. Primed by a sample-barcoded 5' primer and a J-beta primer mix, a second PCR proceeded for 7 to 11 cycles. Each cDNA molecule was tagged by a template-switch adaptor with 12 random nucleotides. TCRdb re-analysed the 5' RACE reads in MiXCR, keeping a single row per CDR3 protein. The sample lists over 500,000 distinct CDR3 sequences; 40% to 65% were seen once. Germline CDR1 reads MDHEN; CDR2 reads SYDVKM. The CDR3 has 14 amino acids. With 10 bases removed from V and 3 bases from J, the gap between germline ends came to 18 bases.

Sample: blood. This clonotype was obtained from a woman older than 75 in good health. This chain uses TRBV28 with TRBJ2-5; no definite D call. The CDR3 loop reads CAINSPVLKETQYF. In nucleotides, the CDR3 is TGTGCCATTAATTCCCCCGTCCTCAAAGAGACCCAGTACTTC.